This T cell receptor beta chain was captured in a study of T cell responses to AZD1222 COVID-19 vaccine. Profiling relied on immunoSEQ multiplex PCR, and the TCRdb table lists in-frame clones only, not all of them. The sample gives 130,000 to 150,000 clones, roughly nine tenths of which show up once; 1.6% is in the top ten. Here the sequenced sample was peripheral blood, taken on day 0 of AZD1222 vaccination. The clonotype originates from an adult in good health.

CDR3 DNA sequence: TGTGCCAGCAGCCAACGGAACCCGGGACGGAATCTGTATGGCTACACCTTC. Amino acid sequence: CASSQRNPGRNLYGYTF. V usage is TRBV7-2 and J usage is TRBJ1-2; D may be TRBD1 (5 bases). Germline V lookup: CDR1 SGHTA, CDR2 FQGNSA. V was cut by 5 bases and J by 5 bases, with 24 bases left in between. The CDR3 totals 17 residues.